The 16 T cell receptor beta chains reported below all come from one sample, sequenced in a study of T-cell memory formation after mild COVID-19. One entry per CDR3 protein results from TCRdb running MiXCR on the 5' RACE reads. This sample carries a few hundred thousand distinct CDR3 sequences, less than 25% of them seen once, and the ten largest clones take around 20%. Material: PBMCs or a T cell subset sorted from them (not recorded which). The receptors were sampled from a young man who had mild COVID-19 (a few samples of this study predate the infection). Cell type and time point are not known.

A few counts support this clonotype. V is TRBV27 and J is TRBJ2-7; possibly TRBD2 for D (6 bases). The CDR3 has 16 amino acids. V dropped 4 bases and J dropped 2 bases, with 18 bases sitting between them. Germline CDR1 reads MNHEY; CDR2 reads SMNVEV (reference sequence). DNA of the CDR3: TGTGCCAGCAGTTATTTTGGGTCGGGGGTCCCCTACGAGCAGTACTTC. As protein: CASSYFGSGVPYEQYF.

The chain is built from TRBV4-3 and TRBJ2-2, with D unresolved. CDR1 is LGHNA and CDR2 is YSLEER in the germline V gene. Trimming cost V 4 bases and J 5 bases, with 14 bases left between them. This CDR3 spans 15 amino acids. The CDR3 protein is CASSPGARRTGELFF. CDR3 coding DNA: TGCGCCAGCAGCCCAGGAGCTAGACGGACCGGGGAGCTGTTTTTT.

The chain uses TRBV5-5 and TRBJ1-5, with D possibly matching TRBD1 (6 bases). V was clipped by 4 bases and J by 3 bases, with 11 bases between them. Per the germline V gene, CDR1 is SGHKS and CDR2 is YYEKEE (reference sequence). The CDR3 runs 14 residues. CDR3 sequence reads: CASSHGGPNQPQHF. The CDR3, as DNA: TGTGCCAGCAGCCACGGGGGCCCCAATCAGCCCCAGCATTTT.

The gene calls are TRBV2 and TRBJ1-2, with D possibly being TRBD1 (5 bases). This CDR3 has 14 residues. Germline values: CDR1 SNHLY, CDR2 FYNNEI. Trimming stripped 1 base from V and 4 bases from J, with 10 bases between. CDR3 sequence reads: CASSEEIGAYGYTF. The CDR3 DNA reads TGTGCCAGCAGTGAAGAAATCGGGGCCTATGGCTACACCTTC.

This rearrangement joins TRBV5-1 to TRBJ2-1, with D possibly being TRBD2 (6 bases). The CDR3 is 17 amino acids. Trimming left V 0 bases short and J 4 bases short, with 17 bases between. From germline, CDR1 is SGHRS and CDR2 YFSETQ. DNA for the CDR3: TGCGCCAGCAGCTTGGAAACACTAGCCGGGGTGTACAATGAGCAGTTCTTC. Protein: CASSLETLAGVYNEQFF.

The chain uses TRBV4-3 and TRBJ1-5; no firm D call. The CDR3 is 13 amino acids. The V gene's germline CDR1 is LGHNA and CDR2 YSLEER. V was clipped by 2 bases and J by 6 bases, with 8 bases between them. Here the CDR3 reads CASSQYAGQPQHF. In DNA form, the CDR3 reads TGCGCCAGCAGCCAATATGCAGGTCAGCCCCAGCATTTT.

This chain connects TRBV19 to TRBJ1-5; no clear D. The germline V and J ends were trimmed by 3 bases and 2 bases, with 8 bases remaining between them. This CDR3 has 14 amino acids. Germline lookup yields CDR1 LNHDA and CDR2 SQIVND (reference sequence). The CDR3 DNA is TGTGCCAGTAGTATCCTGGCGGGCAATCAGCCCCAGCATTTT. Residues: CASSILAGNQPQHF.

This clonotype showed up just a few times. This chain uses TRBV15 with TRBJ2-7; D is perhaps TRBD2 (6 bases). V lost 0 bases and J lost 5, with 11 bases in between. Germline CDR1 and CDR2: LNHNV and YYDKDF (reference sequence). The CDR3 runs to 14 residues. CDR3 DNA sequence: TGTGCCACCAGCAGAGATTCCTGGAGGGACGAGCAGTACTTC. It codes for CATSRDSWRDEQYF.

The gene calls are TRBV25-1 and TRBJ2-1, with TRBD1 matching over 7 bases. Germline V gene data show CDR1 as MGHDK and CDR2 as SYGVNS. This CDR3 is 15 amino acids long. Trimming removed 0 bases from V and 7 bases from J; junction bases left unmatched: 6. As DNA, the CDR3 is TGTGCCAGCAGTGAATATCAGGGGGTGGAAAATGAGCAGTTCTTC. Amino acid sequence: CASSEYQGVENEQFF.

This chain joins TRBV7-2 and TRBJ1-2; D remains ambiguous. The germline gives CDR1 SGHTA, CDR2 FQGNSA. CDR3 length: 14 amino acids. V lost 4 bases and J lost 3, with 12 bases in between. The CDR3 bases are TGTGCCAGCAGCTCTTCAGACATAGACTATGGCTACACCTTC. It encodes CASSSSDIDYGYTF.

The CDR3 loop is CSAPWGPRSYNEQFF. The CDR3 nucleotides are TGCAGTGCCCCCTGGGGACCCCGCTCCTACAATGAGCAGTTCTTC. This chain joins TRBV20-1 and TRBJ2-1, with D perhaps matching TRBD1 or TRBD2 (5 bases each). Germline V CDR1 and CDR2: DFQATT, SNEGSKA (reference sequence). The CDR3 spans 15 residues. V lost 6 bases to trimming and J lost 0 bases, with 15 bases between them.

This clonotype has a handful of counts. The chain uses TRBV12-3 or TRBV12-4 and TRBJ2-2; D remains unclear. The V end lost 6 bases, the J end lost 3 bases, and 14 bases lay between the germline ends. The CDR3 contains 15 residues. In DNA form, the CDR3 reads TGTGCCAGCAGCCGAACAAAATTCGACACCGGGGAGCTGTTTTTT. This translates into CASSRTKFDTGELFF.

This clonotype turned up a few times. The chain joins TRBV29-1 to TRBJ1-1; 10 bases are shared with TRBD1. The CDR3 has 13 residues. CDR1 and CDR2 from the germline V gene are SQVTM and ANQGSEA. With 7 bases clipped from V and 5 bases from J, the junction kept 7 bases outside the gene matches. The CDR3 protein is CSARTGGRTEAFF. The CDR3 DNA follows: TGCAGCGCCAGGACAGGGGGTCGTACTGAAGCTTTCTTT.

The chain joins TRBV7-9 to TRBJ2-2; either TRBD1 or TRBD2 may fit D (6 bases each). The V end lost 3 bases, the J end lost 4 bases, and 15 bases lay between the germline ends. There are 16 residues in the CDR3. Germline CDR1 and CDR2: SEHNR and FQNEAQ (reference sequence). CDR3 protein: CASSLSRGQGTGELFF. CDR3 bases: TGTGCCAGCAGCTTGTCACGGGGGCAAGGCACCGGGGAGCTGTTTTTT.

This clonotype was seen at least ten times. CDR3 DNA sequence: TGTGCCAGCAGCCAATATGTAGGTGGGGAGGCCGGGCGGAATGAGCAGTTCTTC. Its translation is CASSQYVGGEAGRNEQFF. V is TRBV14 and J is TRBJ2-1; maybe TRBD2 (6 bases). The CDR3 contains 18 residues. The germline V and J ends were trimmed by 2 bases and 7 bases, with 24 bases remaining between them. Germline V gives CDR1 SGHDN, CDR2 FVKESK.

This clonotype has a single count. The rearrangement joins TRBV4-1 to TRBJ1-5, with 9 nucleotides matching TRBD1. The germline V gene has CDR1 MGHRA and CDR2 YSYEKL. CDR3 size: 15 residues. With 4 bases clipped from V and 7 bases from J, the junction kept 8 bases outside the gene matches. The CDR3 coding sequence is TGCGCCAGCAGCCCATCACAGGGGGCGTTCCAGCCCCAGCATTTT. Translating it yields CASSPSQGAFQPQHF.